The source of this T cell receptor beta chain is a study of regulatory T cells in long-lasting Graves disease. Time point indicated: persistent/refractory GD, antithyroid drugs over 5 years with positive TRAb. Following extraction of RNA from PBMCs, that RNA was used to make the TCR library. Germline V gene data show CDR1 as LGHDT and CDR2 as YNNKEL (reference sequence). The CDR3 runs 16 residues. V lost 0 bases to trimming and J lost 1 base, with 10 bases between them. CDR3 regions were amplified by Arm-PCR using iRepertoire HTBI primers to build TCR beta libraries. TCRdb processed the multiplex PCR reads anew with MiXCR; each CDR3 protein has one entry. This table has approximately 400,000 distinct CDR3 sequences, around 24% appearing once.

The genes are TRBV3-1 and TRBJ2-1; D is undetermined. Specimen: peripheral blood mononuclear cells (PBMCs), collected when the disease was refractory, from a patient treated with antithyroid drugs. This sequence originates from a female donor with Graves disease. The CDR3 sequence: CASSQDGAVSYNEQFF. Written as DNA, the CDR3 is TGTGCCAGCAGCCAAGACGGTGCGGTTTCCTACAATGAGCAGTTCTTC.